This T cell receptor beta chain originates from a study of blood T cells in healthy people across ages. Trimming removed 5 bases from V and 5 bases from J, with 15 bases in between. The CDR3 has 14 amino acids. Combining a sample-barcoded 5' primer with a J-beta primer mix, a second PCR ran for roughly 6 to 12 cycles. TCRdb reanalysed the 5' RACE reads using MiXCR and keeps one entry per CDR3 protein. The sample comprises under 850,000 distinct CDR3 sequences, roughly 35% of which are singletons, and 13% rests with the top ten. This clonotype was found many times. This rearrangement joins TRBV12-3 or TRBV12-4 to TRBJ2-5; possible D gene TRBD1, 6 bases. The receptor's source is a man aged 18 to 29 in good health. The sequenced sample consisted of blood. The CDR3 loop reads CASSRDTRRETQYF. CDR3 in DNA: TGTGCCAGCAGTCGGGACACCCGTCGGGAGACCCAGTACTTC.